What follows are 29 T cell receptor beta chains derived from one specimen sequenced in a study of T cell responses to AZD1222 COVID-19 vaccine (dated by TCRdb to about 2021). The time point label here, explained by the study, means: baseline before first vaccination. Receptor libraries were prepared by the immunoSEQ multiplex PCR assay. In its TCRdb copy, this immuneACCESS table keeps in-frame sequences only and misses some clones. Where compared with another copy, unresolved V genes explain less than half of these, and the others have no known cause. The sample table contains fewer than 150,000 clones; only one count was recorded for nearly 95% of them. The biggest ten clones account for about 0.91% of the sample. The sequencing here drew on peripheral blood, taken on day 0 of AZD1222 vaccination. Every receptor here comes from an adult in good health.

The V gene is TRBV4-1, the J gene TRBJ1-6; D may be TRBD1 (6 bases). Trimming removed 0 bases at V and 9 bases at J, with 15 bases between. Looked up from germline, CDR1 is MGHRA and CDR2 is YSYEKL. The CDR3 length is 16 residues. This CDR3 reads CASSQDWGQKFSPLHF. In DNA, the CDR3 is TGCGCCAGCAGCCAAGATTGGGGGCAGAAGTTTTCACCCCTCCACTTT.

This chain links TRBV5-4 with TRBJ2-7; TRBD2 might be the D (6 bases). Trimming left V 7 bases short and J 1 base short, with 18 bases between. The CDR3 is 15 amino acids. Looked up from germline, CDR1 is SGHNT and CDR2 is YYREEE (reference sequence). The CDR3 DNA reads TGTGCCAGCTCCTCAGTAGGGAGGAGTTCCTACGAGCAGTACTTC. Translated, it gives CASSSVGRSSYEQYF. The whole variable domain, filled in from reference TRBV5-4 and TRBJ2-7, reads ETGVTQSPTHLIKTRGQQVTLRCSSQSGHNTVSWYQQALGQGPQFIFQYYREEENGRGNFPPRFSGLQFPNYSSELNVNALELDDSALYLCASSSVGRSSYEQYFGPGTRLTVT.

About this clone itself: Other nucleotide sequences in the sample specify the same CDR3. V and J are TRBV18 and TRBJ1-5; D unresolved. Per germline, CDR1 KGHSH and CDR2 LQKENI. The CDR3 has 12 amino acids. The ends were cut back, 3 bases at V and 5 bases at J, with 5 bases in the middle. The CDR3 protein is CASSPGDQPQHF. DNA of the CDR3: TGTGCCAGCTCACCGGGCGATCAGCCCCAGCATTTT. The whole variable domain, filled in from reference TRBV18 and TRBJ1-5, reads NAGVMQNPRHLVRRRGQEARLRCSPMKGHSHVYWYRQLPEEGLKFMVYLQKENIIDESGMPKERFSAEFPKEGPSILRIQQVVRGDSAAYFCASSPGDQPQHFGDGTRLSIL.

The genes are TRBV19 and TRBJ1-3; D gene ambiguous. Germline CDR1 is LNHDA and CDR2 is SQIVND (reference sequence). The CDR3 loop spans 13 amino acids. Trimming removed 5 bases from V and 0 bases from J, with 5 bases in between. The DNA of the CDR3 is TGTGCCAGTAGTCTAGGCTCTGGAAACACCATATATTTT. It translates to CASSLGSGNTIYF.

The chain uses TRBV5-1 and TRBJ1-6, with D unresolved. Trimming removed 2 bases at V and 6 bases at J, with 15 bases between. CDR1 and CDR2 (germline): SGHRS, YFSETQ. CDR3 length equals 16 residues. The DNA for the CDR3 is TGCGCCAGCAGCTTCACCCCGGGTGTCGGTAATTCACCCCTCCACTTT. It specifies CASSFTPGVGNSPLHF. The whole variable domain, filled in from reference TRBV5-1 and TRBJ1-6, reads KAGVTQTPRYLIKTRGQQVTLSCSPISGHRSVSWYQQTPGQGLQFLFEYFSETQRNKGNFPGRFSGRQFSNSRSEMNVSTLELGDSALYLCASSFTPGVGNSPLHFGNGTRLTVT.

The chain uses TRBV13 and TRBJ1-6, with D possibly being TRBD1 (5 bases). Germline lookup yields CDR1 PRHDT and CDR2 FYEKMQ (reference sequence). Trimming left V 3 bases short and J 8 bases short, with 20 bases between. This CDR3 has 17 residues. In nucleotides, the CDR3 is TGTGCCAGCAGCTTGGGGCAGAGTCATTTCAGTGATTCACCCCTCCACTTT. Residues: CASSLGQSHFSDSPLHF.

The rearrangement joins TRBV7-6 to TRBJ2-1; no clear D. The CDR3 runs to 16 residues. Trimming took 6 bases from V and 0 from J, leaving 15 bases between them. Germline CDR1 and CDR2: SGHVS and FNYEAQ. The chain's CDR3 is CASSPRTSSSYNEQFF. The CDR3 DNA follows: TGTGCCAGCAGTCCACGGACCTCCAGCTCCTACAATGAGCAGTTCTTC. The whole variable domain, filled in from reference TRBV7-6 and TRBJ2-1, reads GAGVSQSPRYKVTKRGQDVALRCDPISGHVSLYWYRQALGQGPEFLTYFNYEAQQDKSGLPNDRFSAERPEGSISTLTIQRTEQRDSAMYRCASSPRTSSSYNEQFFGPGTRLTVL.

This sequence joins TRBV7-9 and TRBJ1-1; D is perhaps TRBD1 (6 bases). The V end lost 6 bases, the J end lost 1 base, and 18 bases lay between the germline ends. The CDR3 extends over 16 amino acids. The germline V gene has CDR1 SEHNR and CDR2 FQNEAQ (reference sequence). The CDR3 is CASRPALGQTNTEAFF. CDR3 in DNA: TGTGCCAGCAGGCCAGCTCTGGGACAAACGAACACTGAAGCTTTCTTT.

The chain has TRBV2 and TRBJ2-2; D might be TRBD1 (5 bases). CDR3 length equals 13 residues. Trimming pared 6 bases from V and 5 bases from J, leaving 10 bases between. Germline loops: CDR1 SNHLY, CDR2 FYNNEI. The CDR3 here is CASRPQGTGELFF. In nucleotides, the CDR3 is TGTGCCAGCAGGCCCCAGGGAACCGGGGAGCTGTTTTTT.

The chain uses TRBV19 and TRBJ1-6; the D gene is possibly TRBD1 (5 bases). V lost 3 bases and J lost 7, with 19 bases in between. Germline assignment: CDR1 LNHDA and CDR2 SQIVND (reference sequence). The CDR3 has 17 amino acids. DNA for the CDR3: TGTGCCAGTAGTATGTCCGGGTTGGGGGAAGAGAATTCACCCCTCCACTTT. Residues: CASSMSGLGEENSPLHF.

CDR3 nucleotides: TGTGCCAGCAGCTTCCTGACGGGTAGGAGGGAAAAACTGTTTTTT. Translation gives CASSFLTGRREKLFF. The chain uses TRBV7-9 and TRBJ1-4, with D unresolved. The V gene lost 3 bases and the J gene lost 8 bases, with 16 bases spanning the gap. Germline-derived CDR1 and CDR2 are SEHNR and FQNEAQ (reference sequence). This CDR3 spans 15 amino acids.

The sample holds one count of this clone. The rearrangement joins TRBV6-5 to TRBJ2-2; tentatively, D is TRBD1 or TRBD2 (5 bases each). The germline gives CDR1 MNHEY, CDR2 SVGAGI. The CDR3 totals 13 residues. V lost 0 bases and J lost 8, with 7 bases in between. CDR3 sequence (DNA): TGTGCCAGCAGTTACTCTGAGGGGGGGGAGCTGTTTTTT. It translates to CASSYSEGGELFF.

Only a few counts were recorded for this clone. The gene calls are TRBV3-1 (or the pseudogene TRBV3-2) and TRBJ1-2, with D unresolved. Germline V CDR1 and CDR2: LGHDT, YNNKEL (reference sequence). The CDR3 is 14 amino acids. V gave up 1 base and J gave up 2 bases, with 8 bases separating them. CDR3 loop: CASSQGMGNYGYTF. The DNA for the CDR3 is TGTGCCAGCAGCCAAGGGATGGGGAACTATGGCTACACCTTC.

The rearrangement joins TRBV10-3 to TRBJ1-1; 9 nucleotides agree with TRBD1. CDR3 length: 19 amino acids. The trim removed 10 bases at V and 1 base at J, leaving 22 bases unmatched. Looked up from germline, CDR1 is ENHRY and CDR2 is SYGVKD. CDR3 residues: CATGTGKAVSTGTNTEAFF. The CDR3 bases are TGTGCCACCGGGACAGGGAAGGCTGTATCAACTGGGACGAACACTGAAGCTTTCTTT.

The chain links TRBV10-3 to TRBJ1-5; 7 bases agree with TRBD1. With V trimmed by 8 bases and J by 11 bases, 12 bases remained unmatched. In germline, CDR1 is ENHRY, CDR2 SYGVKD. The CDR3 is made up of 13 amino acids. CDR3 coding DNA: TGTGCCATCTCGGGACAGCGGGCGGAAGCCCAGCATTTT. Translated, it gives CAISGQRAEAQHF.

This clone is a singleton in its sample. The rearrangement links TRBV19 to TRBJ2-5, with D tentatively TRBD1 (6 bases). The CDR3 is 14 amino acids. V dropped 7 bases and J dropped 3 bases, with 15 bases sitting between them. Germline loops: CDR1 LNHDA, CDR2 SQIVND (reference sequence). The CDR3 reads CASTPQGTEETQYF. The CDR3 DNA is TGTGCCAGTACCCCCCAGGGGACCGAAGAGACCCAGTACTTC.

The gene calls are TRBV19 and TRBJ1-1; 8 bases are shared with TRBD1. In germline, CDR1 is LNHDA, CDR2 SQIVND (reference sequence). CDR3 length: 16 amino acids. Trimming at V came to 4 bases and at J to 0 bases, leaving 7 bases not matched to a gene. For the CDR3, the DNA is TGTGCCAGTAGTAGAGTGGACAGGGCCCTGAACACTGAAGCTTTCTTT. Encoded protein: CASSRVDRALNTEAFF.

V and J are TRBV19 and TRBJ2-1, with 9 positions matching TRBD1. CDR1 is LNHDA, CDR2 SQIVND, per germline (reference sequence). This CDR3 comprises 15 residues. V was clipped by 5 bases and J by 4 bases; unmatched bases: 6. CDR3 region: CASSPPGQGYNEQFF. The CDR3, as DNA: TGTGCCAGTAGTCCCCCGGGACAGGGATACAATGAGCAGTTCTTC.

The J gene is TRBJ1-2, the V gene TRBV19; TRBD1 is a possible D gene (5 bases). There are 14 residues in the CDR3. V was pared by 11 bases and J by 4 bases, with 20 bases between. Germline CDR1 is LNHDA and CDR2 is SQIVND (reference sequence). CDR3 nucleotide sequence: TGTGCCTCCAAGAAAAGGGGCTCCGGCTATGGCTACACCTTC. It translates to CASKKRGSGYGYTF.

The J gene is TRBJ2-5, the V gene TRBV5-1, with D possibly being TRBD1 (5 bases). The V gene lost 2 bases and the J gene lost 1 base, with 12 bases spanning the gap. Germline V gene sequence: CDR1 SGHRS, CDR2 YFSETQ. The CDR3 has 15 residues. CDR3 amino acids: CASSFPQGSQETQYF. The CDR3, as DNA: TGCGCCAGCAGCTTCCCCCAGGGCTCCCAAGAGACCCAGTACTTC. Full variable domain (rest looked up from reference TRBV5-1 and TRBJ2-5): KAGVTQTPRYLIKTRGQQVTLSCSPISGHRSVSWYQQTPGQGLQFLFEYFSETQRNKGNFPGRFSGRQFSNSRSEMNVSTLELGDSALYLCASSFPQGSQETQYFGPGTRLLVL.

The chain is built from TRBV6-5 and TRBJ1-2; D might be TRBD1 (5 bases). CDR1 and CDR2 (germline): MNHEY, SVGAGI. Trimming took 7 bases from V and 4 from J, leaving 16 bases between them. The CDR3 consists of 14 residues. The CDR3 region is CASTKKGWGYGYTF. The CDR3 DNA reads TGTGCCAGCACAAAGAAGGGGTGGGGCTATGGCTACACCTTC.

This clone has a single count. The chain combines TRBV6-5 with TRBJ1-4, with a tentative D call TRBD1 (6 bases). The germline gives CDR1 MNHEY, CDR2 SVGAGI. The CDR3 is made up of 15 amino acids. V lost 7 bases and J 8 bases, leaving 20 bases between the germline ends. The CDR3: CASTPTQGSREKLFF. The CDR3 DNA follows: TGTGCCAGCACCCCAACACAGGGAAGCCGCGAAAAACTGTTTTTT.

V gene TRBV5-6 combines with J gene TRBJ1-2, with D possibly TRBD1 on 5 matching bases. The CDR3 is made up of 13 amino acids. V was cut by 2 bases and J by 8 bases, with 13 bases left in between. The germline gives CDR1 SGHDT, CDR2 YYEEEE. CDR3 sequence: CASSFVSGTGYTF. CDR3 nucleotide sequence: TGTGCCAGCAGCTTCGTCTCGGGGACCGGCTACACCTTC.

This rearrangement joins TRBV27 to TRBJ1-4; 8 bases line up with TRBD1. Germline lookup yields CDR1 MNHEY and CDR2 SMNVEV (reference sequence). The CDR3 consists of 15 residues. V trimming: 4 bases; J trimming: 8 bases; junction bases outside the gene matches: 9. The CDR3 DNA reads TGTGCCAGCAGTTCCCAGGGGGCAGGTGGGGAAAAACTGTTTTTT. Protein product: CASSSQGAGGEKLFF.

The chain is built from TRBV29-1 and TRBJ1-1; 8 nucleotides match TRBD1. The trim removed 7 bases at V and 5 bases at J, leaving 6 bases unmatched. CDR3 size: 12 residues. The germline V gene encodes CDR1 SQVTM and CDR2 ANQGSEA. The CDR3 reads CSADRGGTEAFF. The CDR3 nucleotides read TGCAGCGCCGACAGGGGAGGGACTGAAGCTTTCTTT.

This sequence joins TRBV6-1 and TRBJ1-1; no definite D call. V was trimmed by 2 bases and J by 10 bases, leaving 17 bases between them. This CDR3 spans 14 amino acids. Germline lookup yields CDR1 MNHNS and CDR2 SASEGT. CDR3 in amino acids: CASSEIPRGSGAFF. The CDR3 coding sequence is TGTGCCAGCAGTGAAATCCCCCGTGGCAGCGGAGCTTTCTTT.

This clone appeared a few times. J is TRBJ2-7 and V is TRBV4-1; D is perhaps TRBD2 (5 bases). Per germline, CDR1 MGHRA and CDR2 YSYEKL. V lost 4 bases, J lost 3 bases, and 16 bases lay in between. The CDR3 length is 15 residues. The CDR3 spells CASSRLLSGRYEQYF. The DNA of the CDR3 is TGCGCCAGCAGCCGTCTTCTGAGCGGCCGCTACGAGCAGTACTTC.

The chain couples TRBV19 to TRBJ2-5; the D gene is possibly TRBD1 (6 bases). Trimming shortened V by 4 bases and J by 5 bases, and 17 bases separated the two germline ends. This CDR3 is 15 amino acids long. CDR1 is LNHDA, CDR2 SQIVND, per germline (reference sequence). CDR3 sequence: CASSTQTGSVETQYF. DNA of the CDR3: TGTGCCAGTAGTACTCAGACAGGATCAGTGGAGACCCAGTACTTC.

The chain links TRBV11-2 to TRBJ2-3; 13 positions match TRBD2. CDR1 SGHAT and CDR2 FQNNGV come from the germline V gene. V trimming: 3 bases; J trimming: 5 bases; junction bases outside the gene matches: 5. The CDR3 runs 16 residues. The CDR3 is CASSLGLAGPGDTQYF. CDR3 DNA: TGTGCCAGCAGCTTGGGACTAGCGGGGCCGGGAGATACGCAGTATTTT.